This TCR beta chain was identified during a study of blood T cells in healthy people across ages. Germline V gene data show CDR1 as MNHEY and CDR2 as SMNVEV (reference sequence). This CDR3 contains 13 residues. Primers used in a second PCR of roughly 6 to 12 cycles were a sample-barcoded 5' primer and a J-beta primer mix. Each CDR3 protein gets one entry after TCRdb re-called the 5' RACE reads with MiXCR. The data hold about 970,000 distinct CDR3 sequences, with roughly 51% observed a single time. The V call is TRBV27, the J call TRBJ2-5; 8 nucleotides match TRBD2. The J call is in doubt because the DNA end fits TRBJ2-7 better. The sequence was obtained from a woman aged 60-70 years in good health. The specimen sequenced was blood. The CDR3 region is CASSYGTSNEQYF. DNA of the CDR3: TGTGCCAGCAGTTACGGGACTAGTAACGAGCAGTACTTC.